The 30 T cell receptor beta chains below come from one sample, sequenced in a study of blood T cell repertoires in COVID-19. Sequencing was performed with immunoSEQ multiplex PCR; in TCRdb, only in-frame clones are kept and a portion is missing. The data hold approximately 220,000 clones, with roughly 87% observed a single time. The sample taken for sequencing was PBMCs or T cells enriched from blood (not recorded which). The source of these receptors is a woman aged 30 to 39 with acute COVID-19.

The genes are TRBV7-2 and TRBJ1-1, with D maybe TRBD1 (6 bases). Germline V gene sequence: CDR1 SGHTA, CDR2 FQGNSA. This CDR3 is built from 17 residues. V was shortened by 0 bases and J by 0 bases, with 14 bases between the two germline ends. For the CDR3, the DNA is TGTGCCAGCAGCTTAGCTCAGGGGAGTTACGTGAACACTGAAGCTTTCTTT. This encodes CASSLAQGSYVNTEAFF.

The gene calls are TRBV24-1 and TRBJ2-3, with 7 bases that match TRBD2. The J segment lost 4 bases and the V segment lost 5 bases, leaving 14 bases of the junction unmatched. Germline V gene lookup returns CDR1 KGHDR and CDR2 SFDVKD. The CDR3 sequence is 17 residues long. The CDR3 sequence is CATSGAELRGRSDTQYF. For the CDR3, the DNA is TGTGCCACCAGTGGGGCTGAGTTGCGGGGGAGATCAGATACGCAGTATTTT.

The rearrangement uses TRBV7-8 and TRBJ1-2; 7 bases are a match to TRBD1. The CDR3 sequence is 13 residues long. V shed 5 bases and J 8 bases; nucleotides not matched to a gene: 8. Germline-derived CDR1 and CDR2 are SGHVS and FQNEAQ. The CDR3 region has the DNA TGTGCCAGCAGCCTAAGGACAGGCCGCGGCTACACCTTC. Protein: CASSLRTGRGYTF.

The CDR3 is CASSQDRGQGTYGYTF. The CDR3 DNA follows: TGCGCCAGCAGCCAAGATCGTGGACAGGGGACTTATGGCTACACCTTC. The V gene is TRBV4-1, the J gene TRBJ1-2; 9 nucleotides line up with TRBD1. This CDR3 spans 16 amino acids. Germline trimming cut 0 bases from V and 5 bases from J; bases unmatched to any gene: 7. Germline V gene lookup returns CDR1 MGHRA and CDR2 YSYEKL.

J is TRBJ1-2 and V is TRBV5-4, with D hard to call. Germline V lookup: CDR1 SGHNT, CDR2 YYREEE (reference sequence). This CDR3 has 14 amino acids. V was shortened by 1 base and J by 7 bases, with 14 bases between the two germline ends. The CDR3 DNA reads as TGTGCCAGCAGCTTGCATGGTGGAGGACGTGGCTACACCTTC. As protein: CASSLHGGGRGYTF.

The J gene is TRBJ2-1, the V gene TRBV7-9, with a tentative D call TRBD2 (6 bases). Trimming stripped 3 bases from V and 7 bases from J, with 16 bases between. Per the germline V gene, CDR1 is SEHNR and CDR2 is FQNEAQ (reference sequence). The CDR3 has 15 residues. The DNA for the CDR3 is TGTGCCAGCAGCTTGCGGGGAAATAGTATAAATGAGCAGTTCTTC. Translating gives CASSLRGNSINEQFF.

The chain couples TRBV7-6 to TRBJ2-3, with a tentative D call TRBD2 (5 bases). The CDR3 runs to 15 residues. The germline V and J ends were trimmed by 3 bases and 2 bases, with 12 bases remaining between them. The germline V gene has CDR1 SGHVS and CDR2 FNYEAQ. CDR3 in amino acids: CASSLDAEATDTQYF. DNA for the CDR3: TGTGCCAGCAGCTTGGATGCGGAGGCCACAGATACGCAGTATTTT.

The genes are TRBV5-1 and TRBJ1-3; D unclear. The germline CDR1 and CDR2 sequences are SGHRS and YFSETQ. The CDR3 is 13 residues long. V was pared by 3 bases and J by 4 bases, with 8 bases between. The CDR3 bases are TGCGCCAGCAGCTCAGGTCGCGGAAACACCATATATTTT. Protein: CASSSGRGNTIYF.

J is TRBJ2-5 and V is TRBV27, with 13 bases identical to TRBD2. This CDR3 contains 16 residues. Per the germline V gene, CDR1 is MNHEY and CDR2 is SMNVEV (reference sequence). V lost 2 bases and J lost 1; bases outside the gene matches: 1. In nucleotides, the CDR3 is TGTGCCAGCAGTTTAGGGACTAGCGGGGTCCAAGAGACCCAGTACTTC. Residues: CASSLGTSGVQETQYF.

The chain uses TRBV7-9 and TRBJ1-2; D gene unclear. Germline V lookup: CDR1 SEHNR, CDR2 FQNEAQ (reference sequence). The V end was cut by 1 base, the J end by 4 bases, with 19 bases between. The length of the CDR3 is 17 residues. Written as DNA, the CDR3 is TGTGCCAGCAGCTTAGGACATGGCAGGCGGCGGGGCTATGGCTACACCTTC. Translated, it gives CASSLGHGRRRGYGYTF.

This chain links TRBV29-1 with TRBJ1-3, with D perhaps matching TRBD1 (6 bases). The germline V and J ends were trimmed by 4 bases and 3 bases, with 10 bases remaining between them. In germline, CDR1 is SQVTM, CDR2 ANQGSEA. The CDR3 is 13 amino acids. The CDR3 nucleotides are TGCAGCGTTGTGGTGACAGGTGGAAACACCATATATTTT. Translated, it gives CSVVVTGGNTIYF.

The J gene is TRBJ1-2, the V gene TRBV6-2 or TRBV6-3, with D possibly TRBD1 on 6 matching bases. This CDR3 has 14 residues. Between the trimmed V and J ends, which lost 0 bases and 8 bases, there was a span of 13 bases. Germline V lookup: CDR1 MNHEY, CDR2 SVGEGT. CDR3 DNA sequence: TGTGCCAGCAGTTACTCGATTGCAGGGGAAGGCTACACCTTC. The encoded protein is CASSYSIAGEGYTF.

The chain couples TRBV6-1 to TRBJ1-2; 9 bases agree with TRBD1. CDR3 length: 16 amino acids. V was pared by 3 bases and J by 4 bases, with 9 bases of the junction left unmatched. Germline V CDR1 and CDR2: MNHNS, SASEGT. The chain's CDR3 is CASSESPGTGSYGYTF. The CDR3 DNA follows: TGTGCCAGCAGTGAGAGTCCCGGGACAGGGAGCTATGGCTACACCTTC.

V gene TRBV3-1 (or the pseudogene TRBV3-2) combines with J gene TRBJ1-1; 7 nucleotides align to TRBD1. The V and J ends lost 1 base and 8 bases, in that order; junction bases with no gene match: 7. The CDR3 is made up of 14 amino acids. Germline lookup yields CDR1 LGHDT and CDR2 YNNKEL (reference sequence). The CDR3 DNA follows: TGTGCCAGCAGCCAAGGCCTCGGGACAGCCGAAGCTTTCTTT. Translation gives CASSQGLGTAEAFF.

The genes are TRBV7-2 and TRBJ2-5, with TRBD1 identical over 9 bases. The CDR3 runs 15 residues. V lost 3 bases, J lost 0 bases, and 2 bases stayed unmatched. Germline CDR1 SGHTA, CDR2 FQGNSA. The DNA of the CDR3 is TGTGCCAGCAGCTTGGGGACAGGGTACCAAGAGACCCAGTACTTC. This encodes CASSLGTGYQETQYF.

The rearrangement links TRBV7-9 to TRBJ2-7; D gene uncertain. The germline V and J ends were trimmed by 3 bases and 7 bases, with 10 bases remaining between them. CDR3 length: 12 residues. The germline gives CDR1 SEHNR, CDR2 FQNEAQ (reference sequence). The CDR3 region has the DNA TGTGCCAGCAGCTTGGGCAGCTGGGAGCAGTACTTC. Its protein is CASSLGSWEQYF.

The chain joins TRBV7-9 to TRBJ1-1, with 8 positions matching TRBD1. This CDR3 has 15 amino acids. Germline CDR1 is SEHNR and CDR2 is FQNEAQ (reference sequence). The trim removed 6 bases at V and 0 bases at J, leaving 6 bases unmatched. The CDR3: CASRIQTGVNTEAFF. In DNA form, the CDR3 reads TGTGCCAGCAGAATACAGACAGGGGTGAACACTGAAGCTTTCTTT.

The CDR3 sequence: CASSQGSLAGEQFF. The CDR3 bases are TGTGCCAGCAGCCAAGGGTCCCTAGCGGGGGAGCAGTTCTTC. The chain has TRBV3-1 (or the pseudogene TRBV3-2) and TRBJ2-1, with TRBD2 matching over 9 bases. The germline gives CDR1 LGHDT, CDR2 YNNKEL (reference sequence). There are 14 residues in the CDR3. V shed 1 base and J 10 bases; nucleotides not matched to a gene: 5.

This chain uses TRBV5-6 with TRBJ2-2; possibly TRBD2 for D (6 bases). V lost 2 bases, J lost 6 bases, and 17 bases lay in between. CDR3 size: 16 residues. Germline V gene lookup returns CDR1 SGHDT and CDR2 YYEEEE. The CDR3 here is CASSLEGWSGAGELFF. CDR3 coding DNA: TGTGCCAGCAGCTTAGAGGGGTGGTCGGGGGCCGGGGAGCTGTTTTTT.

The genes are TRBV5-4 and TRBJ2-1; TRBD2 aligns across 12 bases. The CDR3 is 17 residues long. V lost 4 bases, J lost 5 bases, and 10 bases stayed unmatched. CDR1 and CDR2 (germline): SGHNT, YYREEE (reference sequence). The DNA for the CDR3 is TGTGCCAGCAGCCCGTCACTAGCGGGGGGCCTTCACAATGAGCAGTTCTTC. Translated, it gives CASSPSLAGGLHNEQFF. The entire variable domain, with the rest obtained from reference TRBV5-4 and TRBJ2-1, is as follows: ETGVTQSPTHLIKTRGQQVTLRCSSQSGHNTVSWYQQALGQGPQFIFQYYREEENGRGNFPPRFSGLQFPNYSSELNVNALELDDSALYLCASSPSLAGGLHNEQFFGPGTRLTVL.

The V call is TRBV11-2, the J call TRBJ2-1; TRBD2 is a possible D gene (6 bases). V lost 1 base to trimming and J lost 7 bases, with 20 bases between them. Looked up from germline, CDR1 is SGHAT and CDR2 is FQNNGV. CDR3 length: 17 amino acids. CDR3 amino acids: CASSLGRRGSWMNEQFF. CDR3 nucleotide sequence: TGTGCCAGCAGCTTAGGGCGGCGGGGCTCGTGGATGAATGAGCAGTTCTTC. The whole variable domain, filled in from reference TRBV11-2 and TRBJ2-1, reads EAGVAQSPRYKIIEKRQSVAFWCNPISGHATLYWYQQILGQGPKLLIQFQNNGVVDDSQLPKDRFSAERLKGVDSTLKIQPAKLEDSAVYLCASSLGRRGSWMNEQFFGPGTRLTVL.

This clone was found once. The chain recombines TRBV7-6 with TRBJ2-1; 9 nucleotides line up with TRBD1. This CDR3 has 15 amino acids. Trimming took 5 bases from V and 9 from J; bases not matched to a gene: 11. CDR1 and CDR2 (germline): SGHVS, FNYEAQ. This chain's CDR3 is CASSKEQGAQGEQFF. For the CDR3, the DNA is TGTGCCAGCAGCAAAGAACAGGGGGCGCAAGGTGAGCAGTTCTTC.

V is TRBV19 and J is TRBJ2-3; 10 bases line up with TRBD2. Germline values: CDR1 LNHDA, CDR2 SQIVND (reference sequence). Trimming at V came to 0 bases and at J to 0 bases, leaving 6 bases not matched to a gene. CDR3 length: 18 amino acids. The CDR3 DNA reads as TGTGCCAGTAGTATAGATCTAGAAGCGGGGGGGAGCACAGATACGCAGTATTTT. Amino acid sequence: CASSIDLEAGGSTDTQYF.

V usage is TRBV7-2 and J usage is TRBJ2-1; perhaps TRBD1 as D (7 bases). CDR1 and CDR2 (germline): SGHTA, FQGNSA. The CDR3 runs to 14 residues. V was pared by 5 bases and J by 8 bases, with 16 bases between. CDR3: CASSNPGGSDEQFF. As DNA, the CDR3 is TGTGCCAGCAGCAACCCAGGGGGGAGCGATGAGCAGTTCTTC.

This chain connects TRBV30 to TRBJ1-3; TRBD1 matches at 9 bases. Germline CDR1 and CDR2: GTSNPN and SVGIG (reference sequence). The CDR3 has 15 residues. V shed 5 bases and J 8 bases; nucleotides not matched to a gene: 13. The CDR3 region is CAWRHPGQGGYTIYF. The CDR3 nucleotides read TGTGCCTGGCGACATCCGGGACAGGGAGGGTACACCATATATTTT.

The chain combines TRBV19 with TRBJ1-6, with D tentatively TRBD1 (6 bases). CDR3 length: 12 amino acids. Germline V lookup: CDR1 LNHDA, CDR2 SQIVND (reference sequence). V was pared by 6 bases and J by 11 bases, with 11 bases between. The CDR3 sequence is CASSQGFTPLHF. The CDR3 bases are TGTGCCAGTAGCCAGGGGTTTACACCCCTCCACTTT. The full variable domain, rest sourced from reference TRBV19 and TRBJ1-6, is DGGITQSPKYLFRKEGQNVTLSCEQNLNHDAMYWYRQDPGQGLRLIYYSQIVNDFQKGDIAEGYSVSREKKESFPLTVTSAQKNPTAFYLCASSQGFTPLHFGNGTRLTVT.

This chain uses TRBV19 with TRBJ2-2; TRBD1 agrees at 9 bases. Unmatched junction bases numbered 3, after V lost 7 bases and J lost 6 bases. The CDR3 spans 13 residues. Germline V lookup: CDR1 LNHDA, CDR2 SQIVND (reference sequence). The CDR3 DNA is TGTGCCAGTAACAGGGGGCTTGCCGGGGAGCTGTTTTTT. It specifies CASNRGLAGELFF.

This clone has just one count. The chain joins TRBV19 to TRBJ1-5; D uncertain. The length of the CDR3 is 16 residues. V was shortened by 3 bases and J by 3 bases, with 15 bases between the two germline ends. Germline-derived CDR1 and CDR2 are LNHDA and SQIVND (reference sequence). As DNA, the CDR3 is TGTGCCAGTAGTATTCCCTCACACCGTACCAATCAGCCCCAGCATTTT. Translation gives CASSIPSHRTNQPQHF.

The chain combines TRBV7-2 with TRBJ2-2; D is perhaps TRBD1 (6 bases). The CDR3 extends over 15 amino acids. V was trimmed by 5 bases and J by 4 bases, leaving 14 bases between them. Per the germline V gene, CDR1 is SGHTA and CDR2 is FQGNSA. CDR3 region: CASSGSGDPTGELFF. CDR3 in DNA: TGTGCCAGCAGCGGATCAGGGGATCCCACCGGGGAGCTGTTTTTT.

V is TRBV11-2 and J is TRBJ2-1; TRBD2 matches 8 bases. Per the germline V gene, CDR1 is SGHAT and CDR2 is FQNNGV. This CDR3 has 15 amino acids. Losses at the gene ends were 3 bases for V and 4 bases for J; bases not matched to a gene: 5. The CDR3 DNA follows: TGTGCCAGCAGCTTGACAGGCGGGGGGTACAATGAGCAGTTCTTC. It codes for CASSLTGGGYNEQFF.